Listed below are T cell receptor beta chains from one sample, sequenced in a study of post-analysis software for immune sequencing data. MiXCR, applied by TCRdb to the PCR reads, yields one record per CDR3 protein. The sample includes roughly 650,000 distinct CDR3 sequences, roughly three fifths of them seen just once. Material for sequencing was blood. These receptors were obtained from a girl aged 2 to 9 with multiple sclerosis. CDR3s include the opening cysteine and the closing phenylalanine or tryptophan. The order of the fields is V gene, clone size, D gene, J gene, CDR3 DNA, CDR3 protein. D genes are given only for firm matches. The size entry is marked missing in some rows and otherwise reads once, few, many or a size class.

TRBV5-1,NA,NA,TRBJ2-1,TGCGCCAGCAGCGGTGGGCTCGATGAGCAGTTCTTC,CASSGGLDEQFF
TRBV20-1,NA,NA,TRBJ1-2,TGCAGTGTCCCCTGGAATGGGCAGAACTATGGCTACACCTTC,CSVPWNGQNYGYTF
TRBV2,few,TRBD1,TRBJ1-6,TGTGCCAGCAGTAGCCAGGGGGCCGATAATTCACCCCTCCACTTT,CASSSQGADNSPLHF
TRBV20-1,NA,TRBD1,TRBJ1-2,TGCAGTGCTAAGGGGGCAGACTATGGCTACACCTTC,CSAKGADYGYTF
TRBV6-5,NA,TRBD2,TRBJ2-1,TGTGCCAGCAGTTACTCCGGGGGGGTTAATGGCAATGAGCAGTTCTTC,CASSYSGGVNGNEQFF
TRBV18,NA,NA,TRBJ2-1,TGTGCCAGCTCACCCCTTTTACTTAGCGAGCAGTTCTTC,CASSPLLLSEQFF
TRBV2,NA,NA,TRBJ2-3,TGTGCCAGCTACGGGTCTAGCACAGATACGCAGTATTTT,CASYGSSTDTQYF
TRBV4-2,NA,TRBD1,TRBJ1-1,TGTGCCAGCAGCCAAGACGAGACAGGGAGGACTGAAGCTTTCTTT,CASSQDETGRTEAFF
TRBV27,NA,NA,TRBJ2-3,TGTGCCAGCAGTTTGTCATTTCAAGATACGCAGTATTTT,CASSLSFQDTQYF
TRBV6-5,few,NA,TRBJ2-1,TGTGCCAGCAGTCAGGATTGGGGTGAGCAGTTCTTC,CASSQDWGEQFF
TRBV20-1,NA,NA,TRBJ2-5,TGCAGTGCTCGCGACTTATCGCGAGAGACCCAGTACTTC,CSARDLSRETQYF
TRBV6-5,NA,NA,TRBJ1-2,TGTGCCAGCAGTTACAACGAAGGGGTGGGCTATGGCTACACCTTC,CASSYNEGVGYGYTF
TRBV5-1,NA,NA,TRBJ2-7,TGCGCCAGCAGCTTTCAGGCTGGGGAGCAGTACTTC,CASSFQAGEQYF
TRBV27,few,TRBD1,TRBJ1-1,TGTGCCAGCAGTTACTTGGGGACAGGGTCTGAAGCTTTCTTT,CASSYLGTGSEAFF
TRBV29-1,few,NA,TRBJ2-6,TGCAGCGTTCGTCACTCTGGGGCCAACGTCCTGACTTTC,CSVRHSGANVLTF
TRBV12-3/TRBV12-4,NA,NA,TRBJ2-1,TGTGCCAGCAGTTACACCGGGGCGAATGAGCAGTTCTTC,CASSYTGANEQFF
TRBV5-1,NA,NA,TRBJ2-1,TGCGCCAGCAGCGGGTCAGGCCTCCAAGGGAATGAGCAGTTCTTC,CASSGSGLQGNEQFF
TRBV10-1,few,NA,TRBJ2-7,TGCGCCAGCAGCCGGACACCAGTTGGGGAGCAGTACTTC,CASSRTPVGEQYF